This T cell receptor (beta chain) was captured by sequencing in a study of T cell changes during pregnancy in multiple sclerosis. CDR1 and CDR2 from the germline V gene are SGDLS and YYNGEE. This CDR3 has 17 residues. The V gene end was trimmed by 0 bases and the J gene end by 4 bases; junction bases not matched to a gene: 5. Profiling relied on immunoSEQ multiplex PCR, and the TCRdb table lists in-frame clones only, not all of them. The sample gives around 55,000 clones, approximately 93% of which show up once; about 4% is in the top ten. The sample in question was CD8+ T cells from peripheral blood mononuclear cells, obtained in the second trimester of pregnancy. The TCR was taken from a female donor with multiple sclerosis, enrolled in a pregnancy study. V gene TRBV9 combines with J gene TRBJ2-1, with 12 bases that match TRBD2. The CDR3 sequence: CASSVEASGGGYNEQFF. For the CDR3, the DNA is TGTGCCAGCAGCGTAGAGGCTAGCGGGGGGGGTTACAATGAGCAGTTCTTC. The variable domain in full, with the rest retrieved from reference TRBV9 and TRBJ2-1, is DSGVTQTPKHLITATGQRVTLRCSPRSGDLSVYWYQQSLDQGLQFLIQYYNGEERAKGNILERFSAQQFPDLHSELNLSSLELGDSALYFCASSVEASGGGYNEQFFGPGTRLTVL.